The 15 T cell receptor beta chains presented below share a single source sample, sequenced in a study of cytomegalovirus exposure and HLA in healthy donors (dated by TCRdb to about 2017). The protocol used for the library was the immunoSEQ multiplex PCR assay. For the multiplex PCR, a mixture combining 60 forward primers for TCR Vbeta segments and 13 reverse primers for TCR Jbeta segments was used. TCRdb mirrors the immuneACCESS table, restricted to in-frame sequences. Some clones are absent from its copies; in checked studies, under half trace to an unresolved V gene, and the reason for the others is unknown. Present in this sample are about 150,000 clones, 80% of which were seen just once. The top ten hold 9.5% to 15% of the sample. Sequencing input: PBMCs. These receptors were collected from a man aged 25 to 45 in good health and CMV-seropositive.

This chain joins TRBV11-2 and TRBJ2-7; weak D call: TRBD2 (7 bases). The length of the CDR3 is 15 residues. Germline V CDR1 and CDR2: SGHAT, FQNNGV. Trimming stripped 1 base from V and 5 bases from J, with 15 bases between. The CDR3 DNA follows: TGTGCCAGCAGCTTAGCGGGGGGCGGTAGGAACGAGCAGTACTTC. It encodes CASSLAGGGRNEQYF.

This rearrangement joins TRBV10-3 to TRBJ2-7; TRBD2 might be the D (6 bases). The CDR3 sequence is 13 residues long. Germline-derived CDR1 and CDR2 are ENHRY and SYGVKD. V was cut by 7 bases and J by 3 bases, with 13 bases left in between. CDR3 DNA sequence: TGTGCCATCACTAGCGACCTGATCTACGAGCAGTACTTC. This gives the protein CAITSDLIYEQYF.

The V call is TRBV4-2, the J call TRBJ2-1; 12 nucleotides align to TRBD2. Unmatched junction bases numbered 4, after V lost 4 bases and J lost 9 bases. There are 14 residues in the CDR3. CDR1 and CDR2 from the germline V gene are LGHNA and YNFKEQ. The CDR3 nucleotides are TGTGCCAGCAGCCGTAGACTAGCGGGAGCTGAGCAGTTCTTC. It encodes CASSRRLAGAEQFF.

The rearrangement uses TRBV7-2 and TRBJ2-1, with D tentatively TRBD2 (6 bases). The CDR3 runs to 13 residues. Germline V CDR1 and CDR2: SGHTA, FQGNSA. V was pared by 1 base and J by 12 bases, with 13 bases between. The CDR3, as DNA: TGTGCCAGCAGCTTAGGGGGGGAGGAACGGCAGTTCTTC. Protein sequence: CASSLGGEERQFF.

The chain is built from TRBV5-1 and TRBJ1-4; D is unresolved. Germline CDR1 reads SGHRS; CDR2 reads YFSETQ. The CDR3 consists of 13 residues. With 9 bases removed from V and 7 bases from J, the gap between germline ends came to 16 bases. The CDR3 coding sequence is TGCGCCACCCGGCGGGGATTGGGTGAAAAACTGTTTTTT. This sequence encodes CATRRGLGEKLFF.

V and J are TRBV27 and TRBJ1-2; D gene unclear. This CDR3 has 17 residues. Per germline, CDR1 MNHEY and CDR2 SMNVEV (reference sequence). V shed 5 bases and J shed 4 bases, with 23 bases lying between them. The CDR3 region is CASSPPNNGAIGYGYTF. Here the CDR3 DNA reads TGTGCCAGCAGTCCTCCGAATAATGGTGCCATCGGCTATGGCTACACCTTC.

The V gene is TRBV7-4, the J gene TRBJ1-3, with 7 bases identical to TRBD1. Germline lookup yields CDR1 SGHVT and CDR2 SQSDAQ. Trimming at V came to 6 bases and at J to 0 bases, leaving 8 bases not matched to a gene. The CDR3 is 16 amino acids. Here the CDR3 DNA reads TGTGCCAGCAGACGGGACAGCTCGCACTCTGGAAACACCATATATTTT. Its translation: CASRRDSSHSGNTIYF.

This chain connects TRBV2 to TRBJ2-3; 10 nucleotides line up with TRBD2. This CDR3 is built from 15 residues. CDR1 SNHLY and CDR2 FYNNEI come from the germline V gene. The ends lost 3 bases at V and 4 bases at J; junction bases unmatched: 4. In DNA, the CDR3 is TGTGCCAGCAGTGACACTAGCGGGGCCCCAGATACGCAGTATTTT. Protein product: CASSDTSGAPDTQYF.

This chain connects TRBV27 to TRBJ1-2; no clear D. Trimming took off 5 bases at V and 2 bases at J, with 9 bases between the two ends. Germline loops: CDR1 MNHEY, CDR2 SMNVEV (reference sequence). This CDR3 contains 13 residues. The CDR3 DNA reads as TGTGCCAGCAGTCTTGCCGGGAACTATGGCTACACCTTC. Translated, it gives CASSLAGNYGYTF.

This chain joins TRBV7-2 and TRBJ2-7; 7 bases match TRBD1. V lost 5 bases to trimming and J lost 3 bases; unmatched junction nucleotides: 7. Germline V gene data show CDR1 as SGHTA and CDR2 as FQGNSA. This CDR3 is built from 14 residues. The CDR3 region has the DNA TGTGCCAGCAGCCTGGGACAGACGAACTACGAGCAGTACTTC. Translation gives CASSLGQTNYEQYF. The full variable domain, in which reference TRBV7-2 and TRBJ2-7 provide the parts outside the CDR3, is GAGVSQSPSNKVTEKGKDVELRCDPISGHTALYWYRQSLGQGLEFLIYFQGNSAPDKSGLPSDRFSAERTGGSVSTLTIQRTQQEDSAVYLCASSLGQTNYEQYFGPGTRLTVT.

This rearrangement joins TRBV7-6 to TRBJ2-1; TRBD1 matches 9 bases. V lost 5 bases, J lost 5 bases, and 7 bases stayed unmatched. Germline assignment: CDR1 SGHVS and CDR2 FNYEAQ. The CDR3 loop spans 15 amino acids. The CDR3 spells CASSLGTGPHNEQFF. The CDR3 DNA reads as TGTGCCAGCAGCCTAGGGACAGGGCCCCACAATGAGCAGTTCTTC.

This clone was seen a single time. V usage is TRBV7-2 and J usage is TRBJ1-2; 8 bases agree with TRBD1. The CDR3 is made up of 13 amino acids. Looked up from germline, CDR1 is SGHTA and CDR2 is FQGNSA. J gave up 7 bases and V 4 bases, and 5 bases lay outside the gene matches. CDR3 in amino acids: CASSSDRGGGYTF. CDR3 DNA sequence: TGTGCCAGCAGCTCCGACAGGGGTGGTGGCTACACCTTC.

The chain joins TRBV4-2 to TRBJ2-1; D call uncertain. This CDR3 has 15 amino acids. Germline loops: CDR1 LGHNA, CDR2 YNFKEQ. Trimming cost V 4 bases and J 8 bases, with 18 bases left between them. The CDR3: CASSPAYRRSYEQFF. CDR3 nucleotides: TGTGCCAGCAGCCCCGCTTACCGTAGATCCTATGAGCAGTTCTTC.

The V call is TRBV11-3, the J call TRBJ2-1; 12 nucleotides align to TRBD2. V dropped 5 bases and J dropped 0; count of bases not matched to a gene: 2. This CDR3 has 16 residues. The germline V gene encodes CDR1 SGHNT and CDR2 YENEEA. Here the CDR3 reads CASSLTSGSSYNEQFF. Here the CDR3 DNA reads TGTGCCAGCAGCCTGACTAGCGGGAGCTCCTACAATGAGCAGTTCTTC.

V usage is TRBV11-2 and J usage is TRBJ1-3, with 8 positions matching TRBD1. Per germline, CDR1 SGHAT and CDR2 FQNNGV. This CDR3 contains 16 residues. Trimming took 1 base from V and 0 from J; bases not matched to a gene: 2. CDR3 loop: CASSLAGQDSGNTIYF. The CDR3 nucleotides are TGTGCCAGCAGCTTAGCGGGACAGGACTCTGGAAACACCATATATTTT.